This T cell receptor (beta chain) was observed in a study of T cell responses to AZD1222 COVID-19 vaccine. General study findings and limits: Unmutated variant regions reportedly attract nearly half of all spike-specific TCRs. Spike-specific TCR breadth and depth rose after two AZD1222 doses. Vaccine-associated CD4 TCRs ranged over spike, dominating at 160-218 and 743-854.

This CDR3 region has 14 residues. With 2 bases removed from V and 3 bases from J, the gap between germline ends came to 10 bases. Per the germline V gene, CDR1 is SGHTA and CDR2 is FQGNSA. Comment on this clone: Antigen: not known.

The assay was immunoSEQ multiplex PCR, and TCRdb's table has in-frame clones only and misses some. The sample yields 110,000 or so clones, around 90% seen once. This TCR was recovered from an adult in good health. The chain uses TRBV7-2 and TRBJ1-1; maybe TRBD1 (5 bases). The sample consisted of peripheral blood, taken on day 0 of AZD1222 vaccination. CDR3 nucleotides: TGTGCCAGCAGCTTAAACACAGGTCACACTGAAGCTTTCTTT. It codes for CASSLNTGHTEAFF.